This TCR beta chain was sequenced in a study of cytomegalovirus exposure and HLA in healthy donors. General study results and limits: According to the study, 180 or so TCR beta chains were cytomegalovirus-associated. Most observed TCR sequences were rare, whereas some public TCRs were detected in many donors.

Comment on this clone: Its antigen is not identified.

Repertoires were generated with immunoSEQ multiplex PCR, while TCRdb's copy carries only in-frame clones and drops some. This table has some 130,000 clones, 89% appearing once. Germline V gene sequence: CDR1 KGHSH, CDR2 LQKENI. The CDR3 sequence is 14 residues long. V was pared by 6 bases and J by 0 bases, with 11 bases between. The origin of this receptor is a woman aged 18-29 years in good health and CMV-seronegative. V is TRBV18 and J is TRBJ1-1; D is perhaps TRBD1 (6 bases). The sequenced sample consisted of PBMCs. This CDR3 reads CASSFGQLNTEAFF. In DNA, the CDR3 is TGTGCCAGCTCGTTCGGACAGCTGAACACTGAAGCTTTCTTT.